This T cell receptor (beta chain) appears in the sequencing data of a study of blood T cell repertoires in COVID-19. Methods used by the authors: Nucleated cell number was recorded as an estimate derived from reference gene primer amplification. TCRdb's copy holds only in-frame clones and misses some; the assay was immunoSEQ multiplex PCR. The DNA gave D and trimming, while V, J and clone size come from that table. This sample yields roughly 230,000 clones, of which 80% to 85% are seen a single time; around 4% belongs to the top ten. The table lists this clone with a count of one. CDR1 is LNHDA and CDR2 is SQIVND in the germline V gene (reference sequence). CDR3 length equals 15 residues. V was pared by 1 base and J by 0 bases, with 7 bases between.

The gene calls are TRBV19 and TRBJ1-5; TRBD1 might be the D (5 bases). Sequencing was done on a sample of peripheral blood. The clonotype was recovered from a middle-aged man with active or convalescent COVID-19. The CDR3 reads CASSIGQYSNQPQHF. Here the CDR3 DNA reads TGTGCCAGTAGTATAGGACAGTATAGCAATCAGCCCCAGCATTTT.